The clone carrying this T cell receptor beta chain has a handful of counts. Its specificity is not known. Additional DNA sequences in this sample encode the identical CDR3. The sample comes from a study of shared clonotypes between healthy human individuals. With 2 bases removed from V and 0 bases from J, the gap between germline ends came to 6 bases. Germline CDR1 reads SGHRS; CDR2 reads YFSETQ. The CDR3 is made up of 15 amino acids. Study-level findings and limits: Clonotype sharing across a few donors was observed for around 5% of naive CD4 clonotypes.

Sequencing was performed with immunoSEQ multiplex PCR; in TCRdb, only in-frame clones are kept and a portion is missing. The sample yields 950,000 to 1,100,000 clones, 75% to 85% seen once. The sequence came from a man younger than 35 in good health. Some clones in this sample may be carry-over from other donors' samples. Sequencing was performed on memory CD4+ T cells from PBMCs. As to subset: CD45RA-negative fraction. This chain joins TRBV5-1 and TRBJ2-6; D gene unclear. The CDR3 DNA reads as TGCGCCAGCAGCTTAGGGCCCTCTGGGGCCAACGTCCTGACTTTC. Translating it yields CASSLGPSGANVLTF.